Here is one T cell receptor beta chain with its context. Its antigen is undetermined. The sample originates from a study of cytomegalovirus exposure and HLA in healthy donors. The PCR was carried out with 60 Vbeta primers and 13 Jbeta primers. Clones were sequenced by immunoSEQ multiplex PCR, and TCRdb holds only the in-frame ones, with some missing. This table has over 150,000 clones, about 78% appearing once. CDR3 length equals 13 residues. V was clipped by 0 bases and J by 4 bases, with 5 bases between them. The germline V gene has CDR1 SGHDT and CDR2 YYEEEE. Broader study findings: The classifier, whose performance was assessed in both the original and validation cohorts, reportedly diagnosed cytomegalovirus status with high specificity and sensitivity.

The TCR originated in a woman younger than 45 in good health and CMV-seronegative. The specimen sequenced was PBMCs. The chain joins TRBV5-6 to TRBJ1-3; D not certain. The CDR3 DNA sequence: TGTGCCAGCAGCTTGGGACTCGGAAACACCATATATTTT. Residues: CASSLGLGNTIYF.